This T cell receptor beta chain was sequenced in a study of T-cell reconstitution after alpha-beta-depleted transplantation in children. Study results and caveats: The authors attributed T-cell counts and diversity one year after transplant mostly to newly produced T cells.

Unique molecular identifiers were incorporated during preparation of the TCRbeta library. TCRdb recomputed calls from the PCR reads with MiXCR, one row per CDR3 protein. The table shows about 260,000 distinct CDR3 sequences, with roughly 7.7% occurring only once. There are many counts of this clonotype. No antigen is known for it. Germline loops: CDR1 SGDLS, CDR2 YYNGEE. The CDR3 runs 14 residues. Trimming at V came to 6 bases and at J to 4 bases, leaving 7 bases not matched to a gene. Sequenced here: PBMCs, mostly from graft donor cells, sampled 180 days after TCRalphabeta/CD19-depleted stem cell transplant. The rearrangement joins TRBV9 to TRBJ2-3; 8 bases agree with TRBD2. The receptor comes from a male patient younger than 18 who had a stem cell transplant for acute lymphoblastic leukemia, so the T cells may come from the graft donor. In DNA, the CDR3 is TGTGCCAGCAACGGGGGGGCCCGAGCAGATACGCAGTATTTT. Residues: CASNGGARADTQYF.